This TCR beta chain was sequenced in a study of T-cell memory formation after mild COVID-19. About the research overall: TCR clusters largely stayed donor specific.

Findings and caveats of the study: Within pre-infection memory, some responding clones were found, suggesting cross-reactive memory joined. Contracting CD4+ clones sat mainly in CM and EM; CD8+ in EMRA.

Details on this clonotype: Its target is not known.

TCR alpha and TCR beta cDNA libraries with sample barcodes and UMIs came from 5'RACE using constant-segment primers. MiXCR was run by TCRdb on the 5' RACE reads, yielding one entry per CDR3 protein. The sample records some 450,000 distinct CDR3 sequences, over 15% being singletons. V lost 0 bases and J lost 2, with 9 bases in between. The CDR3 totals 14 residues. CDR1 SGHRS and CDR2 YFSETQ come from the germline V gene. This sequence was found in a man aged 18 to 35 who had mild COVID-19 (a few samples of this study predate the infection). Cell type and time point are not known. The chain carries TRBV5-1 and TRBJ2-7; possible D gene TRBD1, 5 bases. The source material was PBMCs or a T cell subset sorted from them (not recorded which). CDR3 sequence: CASSLEGAPYEQYF. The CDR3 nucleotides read TGCGCCAGCAGCTTGGAAGGGGCTCCCTACGAGCAGTACTTC.